The 18 T cell receptor beta chains reported below all come from one sample, sequenced in a study of T cell repertoires in cytomegalovirus infection. TCRdb analysed the reads with MiXCR anew, one entry per CDR3 protein. The profile shows approximately 290,000 distinct CDR3 sequences, about 25% of them singletons. Source material: PBMCs. These receptors all stem from a human donor in good health (CMV status not recorded). Some clones in this sample may be carry-over from other donors' samples.

This clonotype was detected ten times or more. This chain uses TRBV5-4 with TRBJ2-1; D is possibly TRBD2 (6 bases). The length of the CDR3 is 15 residues. The germline V gene has CDR1 SGHNT and CDR2 YYREEE (reference sequence). V lost 0 bases and J 5 bases, leaving 12 bases between the germline ends. Here the CDR3 reads CASSLAGGLNNEQFF. The CDR3 bases are TGTGCCAGCAGCTTGGCTGGGGGACTCAACAATGAGCAGTTCTTC.

V is TRBV28 and J is TRBJ2-7; D is uncertain. The CDR3 has 12 residues. CDR1 and CDR2 (germline): MDHEN, SYDVKM. V dropped 6 bases and J dropped 7 bases, with 13 bases sitting between them. CDR3 residues: CASSRSPREQYF. The DNA of the CDR3 is TGTGCCAGCAGCCGCAGCCCTAGAGAGCAGTACTTC.

This clonotype was seen more than once but under ten times. The chain uses TRBV20-1 and TRBJ1-5, with D unresolved. Trimming removed 6 bases at V and 6 bases at J, with 18 bases between. CDR1 DFQATT and CDR2 SNEGSKA come from the germline V gene (reference sequence). This CDR3 has 14 amino acids. CDR3 in DNA: TGCAGTGCCGCCACATTAAACCCGGGTCAGCCCCAGCATTTT. Protein sequence: CSAATLNPGQPQHF.

This clonotype showed up many times. CDR3 nucleotides: TGTGCCAGCAGCCTCCTAAGGGACACTGAAGCTTTCTTT. Translated, it gives CASSLLRDTEAFF. The chain combines TRBV12-3 or TRBV12-4 with TRBJ1-1, with D unresolved. Trimming took 6 bases from V and 3 from J, leaving 11 bases between them. The CDR3 totals 13 residues.

This chain uses TRBV5-4 with TRBJ2-3, with D perhaps TRBD2 (5 bases). This CDR3 is 15 amino acids long. V was cut by 0 bases and J by 4 bases, with 12 bases left in between. Germline lookup yields CDR1 SGHNT and CDR2 YYREEE (reference sequence). In DNA form, the CDR3 reads TGTGCCAGCAGCTTGGAAGGGAGAAGGGCAGATACGCAGTATTTT. Amino acids: CASSLEGRRADTQYF.

The sample holds many counts of this clonotype. This sequence joins TRBV7-2 and TRBJ2-5; TRBD2 aligns across 14 bases. There are 16 residues in the CDR3. V shed 2 bases and J 4 bases; nucleotides not matched to a gene: 3. Germline CDR1 SGHTA, CDR2 FQGNSA. This chain's CDR3 is CASSLRLAGGGETQYF. The CDR3 DNA sequence: TGTGCCAGCAGCTTAAGACTAGCGGGAGGGGGAGAGACCCAGTACTTC. Together with reference TRBV7-2 and TRBJ2-5, the CDR3 gives the full variable domain: GAGVSQSPSNKVTEKGKDVELRCDPISGHTALYWYRQSLGQGLEFLIYFQGNSAPDKSGLPSDRFSAERTGGSVSTLTIQRTQQEDSAVYLCASSLRLAGGGETQYFGPGTRLLVL.

The CDR3 reads CASSGEGMNTEAFF. CDR3 nucleotide sequence: TGTGCCAGCAGTGGGGAGGGTATGAACACTGAAGCTTTCTTT. The chain is built from TRBV28 and TRBJ1-1; D is uncertain. There are 14 residues in the CDR3. Germline V lookup: CDR1 MDHEN, CDR2 SYDVKM. The V gene lost 5 bases and the J gene lost 0 bases, with 10 bases spanning the gap.

This clonotype was recorded at least ten times. The rearrangement uses TRBV7-2 and TRBJ2-1, with D perhaps matching TRBD1 or TRBD2 (6 bases each). Germline CDR1 is SGHTA and CDR2 is FQGNSA. V lost 5 bases, J lost 6 bases, and 20 bases lay in between. The CDR3 is 16 residues long. CDR3 coding DNA: TGTGCCAGCAGCGGACTAAGACAGGTAATCCTCAATGAGCAGTTCTTC. Amino acid sequence: CASSGLRQVILNEQFF.

This chain links TRBV7-3 with TRBJ2-2, with D maybe TRBD2 (6 bases). Trimming took off 5 bases at V and 6 bases at J, with 13 bases between the two ends. The length of the CDR3 is 14 residues. From germline, CDR1 is SGHTA and CDR2 FQGTGA. In DNA form, the CDR3 reads TGTGCCAGCAGCCCGACTAGTTATGCCGGGGAGCTGTTTTTT. This gives the protein CASSPTSYAGELFF.

The chain carries TRBV29-1 and TRBJ2-1; 7 bases align to TRBD1. J lost 7 bases, V lost 0 bases, and 6 bases had no gene match. The CDR3 loop spans 14 amino acids. Germline V gives CDR1 SQVTM, CDR2 ANQGSEA. The CDR3 DNA follows: TGCAGCGTTGAAGAGTTTGGGACAGCAAATGAGCAGTTCTTC. Its protein is CSVEEFGTANEQFF.

The chain has TRBV6-1 and TRBJ2-2; 10 bases line up with TRBD2. Per the germline V gene, CDR1 is MNHNS and CDR2 is SASEGT. The CDR3 has 15 residues. The ends lost 10 bases at V and 4 bases at J; junction bases unmatched: 9. CDR3 loop: CAITPGLAITGELFF. CDR3 DNA: TGTGCCATCACCCCGGGACTAGCGATCACCGGGGAGCTGTTTTTT.

This clonotype was detected only a few times. This chain connects TRBV2 to TRBJ2-3, with D tentatively TRBD1 or TRBD2 (5 bases each). CDR1 SNHLY and CDR2 FYNNEI come from the germline V gene. Trimming pared 3 bases from V and 3 bases from J, leaving 10 bases between. The CDR3 runs to 14 residues. This CDR3 is CASSDVGATDTQYF. The DNA of the CDR3 is TGTGCCAGCAGTGATGTCGGGGCAACAGATACGCAGTATTTT.

This clonotype has a count of ten or more. The chain carries TRBV7-2 and TRBJ2-1; 9 nucleotides align to TRBD1. Germline V lookup: CDR1 SGHTA, CDR2 FQGNSA. The CDR3 is 15 residues long. After removal of 2 bases from V and 9 bases from J, the junction contained 8 bases not matched to a gene. The CDR3 here is CASSLSQQGASEQFF. For the CDR3, the DNA is TGTGCCAGCAGCTTATCCCAACAGGGGGCAAGTGAGCAGTTCTTC.

This clonotype was detected only a few times. The genes are TRBV29-1 and TRBJ1-1; TRBD1 is a possible D gene (5 bases). Germline lookup yields CDR1 SQVTM and CDR2 ANQGSEA. V shed 7 bases and J shed 6 bases, with 15 bases lying between them. The CDR3 spans 12 residues. The CDR3 loop is CSARQKGPEAFF. CDR3 coding DNA: TGCAGCGCACGCCAGAAGGGACCTGAAGCTTTCTTT.

This clonotype was counted at least ten times. The CDR3 nucleotides are TGTGCCAGCAGTGGGTCCGAGGGGAATAGCAATCAGCCCCAGCATTTT. It codes for CASSGSEGNSNQPQHF. The chain combines TRBV6-2 or TRBV6-3 with TRBJ1-5, with TRBD1 as a possible D gene (5 bases). This CDR3 region has 16 residues. Trimming cost V 5 bases and J 0 bases, with 14 bases left between them. Germline CDR1 is MNHEY and CDR2 is SVGEGT.

The chain uses TRBV11-2 and TRBJ2-3; 7 bases agree with TRBD2. This CDR3 spans 16 amino acids. The J segment lost 3 bases and the V segment lost 5 bases, leaving 11 bases of the junction unmatched. Germline CDR1 SGHAT, CDR2 FQNNGV. The CDR3 nucleotides are TGTGCCAGCAGCCTCTCTAGCGGAAGGGGTACAGATACGCAGTATTTT. Protein sequence: CASSLSSGRGTDTQYF.

The V gene is TRBV20-1, the J gene TRBJ2-1; possibly TRBD2 for D (6 bases). There are 15 residues in the CDR3. Deletions cut 0 bases from V and 9 bases from J, with 18 bases between. CDR1 and CDR2 from the germline V gene are DFQATT and SNEGSKA (reference sequence). The CDR3 reads CSARDRLAGRSEQFF. The CDR3 DNA follows: TGCAGTGCTAGAGATCGGTTGGCGGGGCGAAGTGAGCAGTTCTTC.

The chain joins TRBV29-1 to TRBJ2-7; tentative D call: TRBD2 (6 bases). The CDR3 has 14 residues. Germline V gene lookup returns CDR1 SQVTM and CDR2 ANQGSEA. V was trimmed by 4 bases and J by 2 bases, leaving 15 bases between them. The CDR3 bases are TGCAGCGTTGTTTCGGGAGTTGGAGCCTACGAGCAGTACTTC. This sequence encodes CSVVSGVGAYEQYF.